These 2 T cell receptor beta chains were sequenced from one sample in a study of OX40 agonist ivuxolimab in advanced cancers. Clones were sequenced by immunoSEQ multiplex PCR, and TCRdb holds only the in-frame ones, with some missing. Of around 45,000 clones listed, more than 70% were seen once; the top ten hold 7.8%. The sequencing here drew on CD4+ or CD8+ T cells sorted from blood, taken in a trial of the OX40 agonist ivuxolimab. The receptors were gathered from an adult with an advanced solid tumor such as melanoma, head and neck, liver or kidney cancer.

V usage is TRBV18 and J usage is TRBJ2-1; TRBD1 is a possible D gene (6 bases). Between the trimmed V and J ends, which lost 6 bases and 7 bases, there was a span of 19 bases. Per the germline V gene, CDR1 is KGHSH and CDR2 is LQKENI. The CDR3 is 15 amino acids. The CDR3 nucleotides read TGTGCCAGCTCCAGGGGATCTGGGGAAAGTAATGAGCAGTTCTTC. It yields the protein CASSRGSGESNEQFF. Looking up the rest from reference TRBV18 and TRBJ2-1 gives the full variable domain: NAGVMQNPRHLVRRRGQEARLRCSPMKGHSHVYWYRQLPEEGLKFMVYLQKENIIDESGMPKERFSAEFPKEGPSILRIQQVVRGDSAAYFCASSRGSGESNEQFFGPGTRLTVL.

There are a few counts of this clone. This chain links TRBV19 with TRBJ1-1; TRBD1 matches at 8 bases. With V trimmed by 4 bases and J by 3 bases, 10 bases remained unmatched. CDR3 length: 16 residues. The germline gives CDR1 LNHDA, CDR2 SQIVND (reference sequence). The CDR3 here is CASSTDDRGGDTEAFF. The CDR3 region has the DNA TGTGCCAGTAGTACCGATGACAGGGGAGGAGACACTGAAGCTTTCTTT.